This entry is about one T cell receptor beta chain. Its cognate antigen is unknown. This entry is derived from a study of identical twins. There were only healthy Caucasians among the donors. The CDR3 is 19 amino acids. Trimming removed 1 base at V and 2 bases at J, with 22 bases between. CDR1 is SGHAT and CDR2 is FQNNGV in the germline V gene. Points from the study as a whole: Beta clonotypes that were abundant in cord blood contained fewer insertions, a pattern absent from memory repertoires. The degree of excess twin sharing was weaker in beta out-of-frame sequences. Cross-sectional statistics underpinned the conclusions; the same donors were not followed.

TCRdb processed the 5' RACE reads anew with MiXCR; each CDR3 protein has one entry. The data hold roughly 1,500,000 distinct CDR3 sequences, with under 35% observed a single time. The V call is TRBV11-2, the J call TRBJ2-3; maybe TRBD2 (6 bases). The source material was cord blood. The TCR was taken from a newborn girl in good health. CDR3 sequence (DNA): TGTGCCAGCAGCTTAGGCCCTTACCGGGGAAGCGGGCCCACAGATACGCAGTATTTT. Translated: CASSLGPYRGSGPTDTQYF. Filled out from reference TRBV11-2 and TRBJ2-3, the complete variable domain reads EAGVAQSPRYKIIEKRQSVAFWCNPISGHATLYWYQQILGQGPKLLIQFQNNGVVDDSQLPKDRFSAERLKGVDSTLKIQPAKLEDSAVYLCASSLGPYRGSGPTDTQYFGPGTRLTVL.